The clone carrying this T cell receptor (beta chain) was counted a single time. Its target is unknown. This record belongs to a study of OX40 agonist ivuxolimab in advanced cancers. Study summary: The diagnoses of dose-escalation patients were hepatocellular carcinoma, melanoma, renal cell or head and neck cancer. Partial responses occurred in Three dose-escalation patients, one with hepatocellular carcinoma and two with cutaneous melanoma. Study conclusions and caveats: Still undetermined is the antigen specificity of the expanded peripheral T cells. At 0.1 to 3.0 mg/kg, CD4+ and CD8+ blood T cells expanded clonally by week 6.

Clones were read by immunoSEQ multiplex PCR, and TCRdb kept only the in-frame ones, dropping some. The profile shows approximately 47,000 clones, approximately 86% of them singletons. In germline, CDR1 is KGHSH, CDR2 LQKENI. CDR3 length equals 18 residues. J lost 7 bases, V lost 2 bases, and 11 bases had no gene match. The chain joins TRBV18 to TRBJ2-7; TRBD2 agrees at 16 bases. The sequence derives from an adult with an advanced solid tumor such as melanoma, head and neck, liver or kidney cancer. This specimen consisted of CD4+ or CD8+ T cells sorted from blood, obtained in a trial of the OX40 agonist ivuxolimab. CDR3 protein: CASSPSGLAGGPQGEQYF. The CDR3 DNA sequence: TGTGCCAGCTCACCATCGGGACTAGCGGGAGGGCCGCAGGGGGAGCAGTACTTC.